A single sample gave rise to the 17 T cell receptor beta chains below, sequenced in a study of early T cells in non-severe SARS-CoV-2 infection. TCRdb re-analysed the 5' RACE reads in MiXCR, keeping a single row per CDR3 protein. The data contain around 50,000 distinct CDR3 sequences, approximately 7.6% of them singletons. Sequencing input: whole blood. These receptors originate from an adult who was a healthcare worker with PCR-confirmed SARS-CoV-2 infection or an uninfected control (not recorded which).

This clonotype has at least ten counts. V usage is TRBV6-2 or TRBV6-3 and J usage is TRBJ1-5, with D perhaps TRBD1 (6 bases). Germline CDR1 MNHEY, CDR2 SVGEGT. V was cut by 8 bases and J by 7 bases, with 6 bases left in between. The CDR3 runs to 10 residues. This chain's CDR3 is CASGQQPQHF. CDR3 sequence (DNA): TGTGCCAGCGGACAGCAGCCCCAGCATTTT.

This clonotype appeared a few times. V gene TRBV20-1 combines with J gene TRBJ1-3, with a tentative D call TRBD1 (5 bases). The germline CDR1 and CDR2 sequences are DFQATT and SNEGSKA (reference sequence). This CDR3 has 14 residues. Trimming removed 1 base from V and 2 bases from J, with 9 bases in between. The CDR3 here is CSARAQVTGNTIYF. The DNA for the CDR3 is TGCAGTGCTAGAGCACAGGTGACTGGAAACACCATATATTTT.

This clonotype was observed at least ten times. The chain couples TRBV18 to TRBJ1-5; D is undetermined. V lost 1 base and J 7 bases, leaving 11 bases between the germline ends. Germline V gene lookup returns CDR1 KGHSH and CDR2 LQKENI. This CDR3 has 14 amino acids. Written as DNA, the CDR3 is TGTGCCAGCTCACCACGGAAGGGAGGCCAGCCCCAGCATTTT. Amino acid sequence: CASSPRKGGQPQHF.

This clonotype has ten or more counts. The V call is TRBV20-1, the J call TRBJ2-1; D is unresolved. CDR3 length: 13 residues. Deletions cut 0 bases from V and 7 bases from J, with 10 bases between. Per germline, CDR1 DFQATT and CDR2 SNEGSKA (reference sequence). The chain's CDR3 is CSARDPLLNEQFF. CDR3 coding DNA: TGCAGTGCTAGAGATCCGCTCCTAAATGAGCAGTTCTTC.

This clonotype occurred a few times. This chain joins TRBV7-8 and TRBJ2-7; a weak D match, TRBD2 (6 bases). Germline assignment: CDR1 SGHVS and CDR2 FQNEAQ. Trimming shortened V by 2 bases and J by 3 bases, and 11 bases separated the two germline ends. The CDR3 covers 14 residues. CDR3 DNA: TGTGCCAGCAGCTTAAGACGGGGACTCTACGAGCAGTACTTC. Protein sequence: CASSLRRGLYEQYF.

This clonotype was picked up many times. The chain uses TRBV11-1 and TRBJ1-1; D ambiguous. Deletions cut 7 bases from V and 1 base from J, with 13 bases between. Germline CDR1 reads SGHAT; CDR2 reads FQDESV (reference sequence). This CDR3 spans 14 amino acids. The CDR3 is CASTNKYPNTEAFF. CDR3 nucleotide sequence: TGTGCCAGCACCAATAAGTATCCGAACACTGAAGCTTTCTTT.

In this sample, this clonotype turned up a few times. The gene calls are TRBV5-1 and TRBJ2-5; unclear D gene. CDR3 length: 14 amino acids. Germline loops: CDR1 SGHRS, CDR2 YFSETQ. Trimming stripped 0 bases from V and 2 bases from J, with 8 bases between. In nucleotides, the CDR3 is TGCGCCAGCAGCTTGGTACAAGAACAAGAGACCCAGTACTTC. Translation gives CASSLVQEQETQYF.

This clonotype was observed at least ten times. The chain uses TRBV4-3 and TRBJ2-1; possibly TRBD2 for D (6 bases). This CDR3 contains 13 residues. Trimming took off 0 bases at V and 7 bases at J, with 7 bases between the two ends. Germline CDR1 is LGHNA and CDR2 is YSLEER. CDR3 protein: CASSQDAGNEQFF. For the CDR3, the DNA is TGCGCCAGCAGCCAAGATGCGGGGAATGAGCAGTTCTTC.

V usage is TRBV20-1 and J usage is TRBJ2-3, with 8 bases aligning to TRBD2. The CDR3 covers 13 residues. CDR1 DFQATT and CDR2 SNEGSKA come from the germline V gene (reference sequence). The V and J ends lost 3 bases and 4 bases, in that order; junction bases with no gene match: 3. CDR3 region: CSASGGAADTQYF. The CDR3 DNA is TGCAGTGCTAGCGGGGGGGCCGCAGATACGCAGTATTTT.

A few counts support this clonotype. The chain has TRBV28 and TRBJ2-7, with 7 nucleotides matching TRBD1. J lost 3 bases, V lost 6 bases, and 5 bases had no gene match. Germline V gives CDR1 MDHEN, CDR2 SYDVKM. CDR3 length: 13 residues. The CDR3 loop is CASRDRVNYEQYF. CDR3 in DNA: TGTGCCAGCAGAGACAGGGTTAACTACGAGCAGTACTTC.

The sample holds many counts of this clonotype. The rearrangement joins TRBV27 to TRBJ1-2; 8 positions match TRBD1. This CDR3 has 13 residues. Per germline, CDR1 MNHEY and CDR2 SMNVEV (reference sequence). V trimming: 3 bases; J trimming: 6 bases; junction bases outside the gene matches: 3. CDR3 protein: CASSFRQGNGYTF. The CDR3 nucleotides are TGTGCCAGCAGTTTCCGACAGGGGAATGGCTACACCTTC.

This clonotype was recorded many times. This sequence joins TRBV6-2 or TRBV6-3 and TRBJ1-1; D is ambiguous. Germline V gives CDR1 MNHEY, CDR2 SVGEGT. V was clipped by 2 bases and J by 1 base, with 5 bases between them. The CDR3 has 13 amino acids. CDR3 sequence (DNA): TGTGCCAGCAGTTACGGGAGGAACACTGAAGCTTTCTTT. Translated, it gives CASSYGRNTEAFF.

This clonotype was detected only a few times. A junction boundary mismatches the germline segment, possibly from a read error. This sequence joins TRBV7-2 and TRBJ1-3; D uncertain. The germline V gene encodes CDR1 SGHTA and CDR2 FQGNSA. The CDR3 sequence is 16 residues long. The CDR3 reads CASSLAGLSSENTIYF. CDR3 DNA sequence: TGTGCCAGCAGCTTAGCAGGCTTAAGCTCTGAAAACACCATATATTTT.

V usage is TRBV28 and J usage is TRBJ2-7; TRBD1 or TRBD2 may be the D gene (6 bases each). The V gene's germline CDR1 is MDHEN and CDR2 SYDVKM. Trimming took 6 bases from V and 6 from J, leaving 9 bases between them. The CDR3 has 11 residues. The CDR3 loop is CASRRDTEQYF. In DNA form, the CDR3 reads TGTGCCAGCAGGCGGGACACCGAGCAGTACTTC.

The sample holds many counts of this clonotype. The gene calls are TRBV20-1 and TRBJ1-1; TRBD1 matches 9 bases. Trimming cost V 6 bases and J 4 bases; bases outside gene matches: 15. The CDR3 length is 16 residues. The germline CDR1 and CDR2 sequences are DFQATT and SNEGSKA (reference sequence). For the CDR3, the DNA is TGCAGTGCCCCCATGGCGGGGGACAGGGATGGCACTGAAGCTTTCTTT. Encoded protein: CSAPMAGDRDGTEAFF.

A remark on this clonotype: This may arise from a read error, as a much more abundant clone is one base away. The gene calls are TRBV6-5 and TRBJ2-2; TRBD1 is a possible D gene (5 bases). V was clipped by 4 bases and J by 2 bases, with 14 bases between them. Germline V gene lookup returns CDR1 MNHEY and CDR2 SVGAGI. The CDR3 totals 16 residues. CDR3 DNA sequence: TGTGCCAGCAGTTGCTCCCAGGGTTTTAACACCGGGGAGCTGTTTTTT. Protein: CASSCSQGFNTGELFF.

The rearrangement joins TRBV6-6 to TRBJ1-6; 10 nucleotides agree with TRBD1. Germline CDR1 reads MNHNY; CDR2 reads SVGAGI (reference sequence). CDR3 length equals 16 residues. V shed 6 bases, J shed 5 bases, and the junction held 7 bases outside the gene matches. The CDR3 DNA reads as TGTGCCAGCAGCCCGGGACAGGGGAAGGATAATTCACCCCTCCACTTT. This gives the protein CASSPGQGKDNSPLHF.